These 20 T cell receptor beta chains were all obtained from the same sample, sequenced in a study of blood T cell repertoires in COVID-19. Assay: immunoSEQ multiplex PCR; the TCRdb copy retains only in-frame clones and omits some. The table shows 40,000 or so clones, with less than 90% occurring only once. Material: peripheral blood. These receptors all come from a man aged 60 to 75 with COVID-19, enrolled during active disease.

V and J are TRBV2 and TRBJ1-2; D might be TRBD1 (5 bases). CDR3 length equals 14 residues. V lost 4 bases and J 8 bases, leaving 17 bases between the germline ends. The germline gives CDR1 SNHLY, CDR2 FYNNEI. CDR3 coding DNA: TGTGCCAGCAGTGGGATTACAGGTCCGACGGGCTACACCTTC. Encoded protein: CASSGITGPTGYTF.

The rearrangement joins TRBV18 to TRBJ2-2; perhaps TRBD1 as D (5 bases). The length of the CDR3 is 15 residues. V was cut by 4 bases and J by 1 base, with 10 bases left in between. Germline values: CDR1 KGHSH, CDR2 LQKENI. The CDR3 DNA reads TGTGCCAGCTCACTACAGACAGTGAACACCGGGGAGCTGTTTTTT. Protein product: CASSLQTVNTGELFF.

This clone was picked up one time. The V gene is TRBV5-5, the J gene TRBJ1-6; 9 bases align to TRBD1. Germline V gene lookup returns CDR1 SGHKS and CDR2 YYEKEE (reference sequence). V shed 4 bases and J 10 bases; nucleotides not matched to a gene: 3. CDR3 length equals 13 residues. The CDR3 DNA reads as TGTGCCAGCAGCCCGGACAGGGGCTCACCCCTCCACTTT. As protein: CASSPDRGSPLHF.

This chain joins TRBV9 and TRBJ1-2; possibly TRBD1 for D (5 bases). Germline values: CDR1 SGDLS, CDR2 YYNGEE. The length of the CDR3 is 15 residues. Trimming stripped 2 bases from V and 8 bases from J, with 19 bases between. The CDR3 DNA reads TGTGCCAGCAGCGTGGCTTGGCGGGGCGGACACGGCTACACCTTC. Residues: CASSVAWRGGHGYTF.

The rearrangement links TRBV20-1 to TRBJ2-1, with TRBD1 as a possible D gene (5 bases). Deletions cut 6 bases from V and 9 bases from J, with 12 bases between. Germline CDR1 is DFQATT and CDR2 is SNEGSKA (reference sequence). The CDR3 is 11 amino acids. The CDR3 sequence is CSARQGPEQFF. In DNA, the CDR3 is TGCAGTGCCCGCCAGGGCCCTGAGCAGTTCTTC.

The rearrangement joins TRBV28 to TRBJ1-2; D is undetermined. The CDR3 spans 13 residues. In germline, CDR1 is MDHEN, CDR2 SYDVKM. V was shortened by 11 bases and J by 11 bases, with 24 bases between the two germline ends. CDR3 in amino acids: CAARPRSRRGYTF. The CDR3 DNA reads TGTGCCGCCCGCCCGAGATCGCGTAGAGGGTACACCTTC.

CDR3 sequence (DNA): TGCGCCAGCACCCCAGGGGAAGGTCGCACAGATACGCAGTATTTT. The encoded protein is CASTPGEGRTDTQYF. The J gene is TRBJ2-3, the V gene TRBV5-1, with D possibly being TRBD1 (6 bases). V was pared by 6 bases and J by 1 base, with 15 bases between. The CDR3 totals 15 residues. Germline V gene sequence: CDR1 SGHRS, CDR2 YFSETQ.

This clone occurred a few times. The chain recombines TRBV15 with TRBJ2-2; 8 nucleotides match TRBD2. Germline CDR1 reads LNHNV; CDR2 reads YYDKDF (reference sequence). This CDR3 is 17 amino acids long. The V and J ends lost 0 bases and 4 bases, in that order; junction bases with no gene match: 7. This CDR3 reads CATSRDRGGRGTGELFF. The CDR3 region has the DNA TGTGCCACCAGCAGAGATCGCGGGGGGCGAGGCACCGGGGAGCTGTTTTTT.

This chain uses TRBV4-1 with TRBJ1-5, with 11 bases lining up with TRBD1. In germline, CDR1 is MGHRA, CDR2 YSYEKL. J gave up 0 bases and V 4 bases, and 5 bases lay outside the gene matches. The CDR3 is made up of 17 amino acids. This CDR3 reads CASSRGDRGISNQPQHF. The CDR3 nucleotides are TGCGCCAGCAGCCGAGGGGACAGGGGGATTAGCAATCAGCCCCAGCATTTT.

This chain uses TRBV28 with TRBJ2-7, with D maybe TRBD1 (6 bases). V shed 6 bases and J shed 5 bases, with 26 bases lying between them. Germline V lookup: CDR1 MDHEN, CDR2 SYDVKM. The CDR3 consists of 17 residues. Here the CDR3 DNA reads TGTGCCAGCAGCTCCCCCAAGGACAGAGGGTTTATCCACGAGCAGTACTTC. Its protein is CASSSPKDRGFIHEQYF.

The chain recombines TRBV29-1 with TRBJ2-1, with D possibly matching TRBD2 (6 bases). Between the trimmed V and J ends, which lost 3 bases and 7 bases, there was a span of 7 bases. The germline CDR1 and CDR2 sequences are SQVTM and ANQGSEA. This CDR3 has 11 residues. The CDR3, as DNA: TGCAGCGTTGATCGGGGGAATGAGCAGTTCTTC. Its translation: CSVDRGNEQFF.

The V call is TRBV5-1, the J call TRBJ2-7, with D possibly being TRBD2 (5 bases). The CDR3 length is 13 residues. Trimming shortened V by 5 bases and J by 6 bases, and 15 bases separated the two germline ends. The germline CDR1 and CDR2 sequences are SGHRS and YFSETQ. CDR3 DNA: TGCGCCAGCAGGGCCACGGGGTTTCGCGAGCAGTACTTC. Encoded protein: CASRATGFREQYF. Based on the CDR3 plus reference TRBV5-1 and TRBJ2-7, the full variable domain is KAGVTQTPRYLIKTRGQQVTLSCSPISGHRSVSWYQQTPGQGLQFLFEYFSETQRNKGNFPGRFSGRQFSNSRSEMNVSTLELGDSALYLCASRATGFREQYFGPGTRLTVT.

CDR3 DNA: TGTGCCAGCAGCCCGCGAGGGAATTCACCCCTCCACTTT. Translating gives CASSPRGNSPLHF. The V gene is TRBV3-1 (or the pseudogene TRBV3-2), the J gene TRBJ1-6; D unclear. This CDR3 is built from 13 residues. V shed 4 bases and J shed 7 bases, with 8 bases lying between them. Germline lookup yields CDR1 LGHDT and CDR2 YNNKEL (reference sequence).

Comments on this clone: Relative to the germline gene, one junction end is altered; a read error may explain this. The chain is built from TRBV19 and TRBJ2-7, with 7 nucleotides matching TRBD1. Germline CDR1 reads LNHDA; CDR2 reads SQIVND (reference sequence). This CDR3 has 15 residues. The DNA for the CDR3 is TGTGCCAGTAGTCTGTCCCCCGGGACAGACTTCTTGTTGGACTTC. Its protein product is CASSLSPGTDFLLDF.

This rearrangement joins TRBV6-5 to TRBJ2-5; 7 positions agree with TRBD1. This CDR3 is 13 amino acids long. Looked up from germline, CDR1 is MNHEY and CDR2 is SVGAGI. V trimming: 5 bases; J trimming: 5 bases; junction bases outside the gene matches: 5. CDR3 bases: TGTGCCAGCAGTACCGGGACAGCGGAGACCCAGTACTTC. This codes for CASSTGTAETQYF.

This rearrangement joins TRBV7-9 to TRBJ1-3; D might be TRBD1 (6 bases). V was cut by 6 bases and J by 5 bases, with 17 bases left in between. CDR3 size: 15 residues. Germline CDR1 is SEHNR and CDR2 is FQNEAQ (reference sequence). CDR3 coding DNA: TGTGCCAGCAGATCTACAGGGTCGGGGAGAAACACCATATATTTT. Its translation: CASRSTGSGRNTIYF.

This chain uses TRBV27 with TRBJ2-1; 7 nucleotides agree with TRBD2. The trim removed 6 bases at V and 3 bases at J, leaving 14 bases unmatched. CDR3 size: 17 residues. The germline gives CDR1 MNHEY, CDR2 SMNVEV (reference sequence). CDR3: CASSPSGPRGFYNEQFF. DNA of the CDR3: TGTGCCAGCAGCCCCTCAGGTCCGCGGGGGTTCTACAATGAGCAGTTCTTC.

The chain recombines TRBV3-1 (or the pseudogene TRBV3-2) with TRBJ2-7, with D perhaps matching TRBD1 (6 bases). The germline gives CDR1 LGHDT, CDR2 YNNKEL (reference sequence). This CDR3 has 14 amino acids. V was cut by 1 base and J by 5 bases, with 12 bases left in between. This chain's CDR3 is CASSQVLQGNEQYF. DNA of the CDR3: TGTGCCAGCAGCCAAGTCTTACAGGGCAACGAGCAGTACTTC.

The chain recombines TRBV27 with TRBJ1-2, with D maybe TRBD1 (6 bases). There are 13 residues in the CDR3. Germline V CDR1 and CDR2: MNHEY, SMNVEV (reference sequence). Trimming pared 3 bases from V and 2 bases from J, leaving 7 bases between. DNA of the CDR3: TGTGCCAGCAGTTTCCAGGGGAACTATGGCTACACCTTC. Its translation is CASSFQGNYGYTF.

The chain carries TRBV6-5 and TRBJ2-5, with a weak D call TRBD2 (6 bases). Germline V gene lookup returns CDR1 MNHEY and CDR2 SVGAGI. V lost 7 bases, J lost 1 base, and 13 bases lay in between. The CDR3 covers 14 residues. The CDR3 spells CASTRGLTQETQYF. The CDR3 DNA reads TGTGCCAGCACACGGGGACTGACCCAAGAGACCCAGTACTTC.